This TCR beta chain derives from a study of technical replicates of blood from several donors. Clones were sequenced by immunoSEQ multiplex PCR, and TCRdb holds only the in-frame ones, with some missing. Among roughly 80,000 clones, around 93% were seen once, and the ten largest hold 0.24%. This TCR came from a human donor in good health. Specimen: T cells isolated from PBMCs.

The CDR3 spells CASSSGWGETGELFF. CDR3 bases: TGTGCCAGCAGCTCGGGTTGGGGGGAGACCGGGGAGCTGTTTTTT. The gene calls are TRBV9 and TRBJ2-2, with TRBD2 as a possible D gene (6 bases). The V gene's germline CDR1 is SGDLS and CDR2 YYNGEE. The CDR3 contains 15 residues. V dropped 4 bases and J dropped 5 bases, with 15 bases sitting between them.